This TCR beta chain was recorded in a study of response to subunit inactivated influenza vaccine. This clonotype was detected only a few times. TCRdb ran MiXCR on the RT-PCR reads and lists one entry per CDR3 protein. This sample has about 540,000 distinct CDR3 sequences, with roughly 25% found just once. This same sample was also part of a study on T cells expressing NK-cell markers. Turning to that study: With UMIs, 5'RACE template switching was used to make TCR beta cDNA. Once again these clonotypes came out on top in the CD3+CD56-NKG2C+ fraction of a few donors.

The sequencing here drew on CD4+ T cells sorted from PBMCs, taken 12 days after vaccination. This clonotype was obtained from a man aged 50 to 59 who received an inactivated influenza vaccine.

CDR3 region: CSAGDRAKEQYF. For the CDR3, the DNA is TGCAGTGCTGGGGACCGGGCTAAGGAGCAGTACTTC. This rearrangement joins TRBV20-1 to TRBJ2-7; D possibly matches TRBD1 or TRBD2 (5 bases each). V lost 5 bases and J lost 7, with 15 bases in between. The CDR3 is 12 amino acids. Germline V gene lookup returns CDR1 DFQATT and CDR2 SNEGSKA (reference sequence).